Listed here are 32 T cell receptor beta chains from one sample, sequenced in a study of cytomegalovirus exposure and HLA in healthy donors. The PCR ran on 60 Vbeta and 13 Jbeta primers. Clones were sequenced by immunoSEQ multiplex PCR, and TCRdb holds only the in-frame ones, with some missing. This sample has about 300,000 clones; roughly 90% occur once, and the top ten carry around 3.7%. Sequencing was done on a sample of PBMCs. The origin of the receptors is a man aged 40-49 years in good health and CMV-seropositive.

The rearrangement uses TRBV30 and TRBJ1-2, with 9 bases fitting TRBD1. Germline CDR1 and CDR2: GTSNPN and SVGIG (reference sequence). This CDR3 is built from 14 residues. Trimming at V came to 0 bases and at J to 5 bases, leaving 4 bases not matched to a gene. This CDR3 is CAWSVLQGAYGYTF. The CDR3 region has the DNA TGTGCCTGGAGTGTACTACAGGGGGCGTATGGCTACACCTTC.

The chain is built from TRBV7-9 and TRBJ2-5; 7 positions agree with TRBD1. V was pared by 2 bases and J by 4 bases, with 7 bases of the junction left unmatched. This CDR3 region has 15 residues. Per the germline V gene, CDR1 is SEHNR and CDR2 is FQNEAQ (reference sequence). The CDR3 region has the DNA TGTGCCAGCAGCTTAACTAACAGGGGAAGAGAGACCCAGTACTTC. It translates to CASSLTNRGRETQYF.

The sample holds one count of this clone. V is TRBV15 and J is TRBJ2-3, with 8 bases matching TRBD2. This CDR3 is 18 amino acids long. Germline V CDR1 and CDR2: LNHNV, YYDKDF (reference sequence). V shed 0 bases, J shed 0 bases, and the junction held 8 bases outside the gene matches. CDR3 nucleotide sequence: TGTGCCACCAGCAGAGATTCCTATAGCGGGACTAGCACAGATACGCAGTATTTT. Translating gives CATSRDSYSGTSTDTQYF. Full variable domain (missing parts from reference TRBV15 and TRBJ2-3): DAMVIQNPRYQVTQFGKPVTLSCSQTLNHNVMYWYQQKSSQAPKLLFHYYDKDFNNEADTPDNFQSRRPNTSFCFLDIRSPGLGDTAMYLCATSRDSYSGTSTDTQYFGPGTRLTVL.

The V gene is TRBV7-8, the J gene TRBJ1-5, with D possibly TRBD1 on 5 matching bases. Germline V CDR1 and CDR2: SGHVS, FQNEAQ. Between the trimmed V and J ends, which lost 5 bases and 6 bases, there was a span of 8 bases. The CDR3 runs to 12 residues. CDR3 nucleotides: TGTGCCAGCAGCGGGCAGGGTCAGCCCCAGCATTTT. The encoded protein is CASSGQGQPQHF.

V is TRBV7-9 and J is TRBJ1-1; no firm D call. Germline CDR1 is SEHNR and CDR2 is FQNEAQ (reference sequence). The CDR3 sequence is 13 residues long. V was shortened by 3 bases and J by 0 bases, with 5 bases between the two germline ends. CDR3 coding DNA: TGTGCCAGCAGCTTTACAGTGAACACTGAAGCTTTCTTT. Translating it yields CASSFTVNTEAFF.

This rearrangement joins TRBV11-3 to TRBJ2-2; perhaps TRBD2 as D (6 bases). V lost 1 base and J lost 1, with 13 bases in between. Germline lookup yields CDR1 SGHNT and CDR2 YENEEA. The CDR3 has 17 amino acids. The CDR3 region has the DNA TGTGCCAGCAGCTTAGGGGCGACTAGTGAGAACACCGGGGAGCTGTTTTTT. Amino acid sequence: CASSLGATSENTGELFF.

The rearrangement links TRBV2 to TRBJ1-2; 11 bases align to TRBD1. There are 16 residues in the CDR3. From germline, CDR1 is SNHLY and CDR2 FYNNEI. Germline trimming cut 8 bases from V and 2 bases from J; bases unmatched to any gene: 10. The CDR3 loop is CASLPDRGLENYGYTF. CDR3 nucleotide sequence: TGTGCCAGCCTCCCGGACAGGGGGCTAGAGAACTATGGCTACACCTTC.

This rearrangement joins TRBV19 to TRBJ2-7, with TRBD2 matching over 7 bases. This CDR3 contains 16 residues. Germline V gene sequence: CDR1 LNHDA, CDR2 SQIVND (reference sequence). Germline trimming cut 2 bases from V and 3 bases from J; bases unmatched to any gene: 10. The DNA for the CDR3 is TGTGCCAGTAGTATATCCTCCCAGGGAGGGATCTACGAGCAGTACTTC. The encoded protein is CASSISSQGGIYEQYF.

The chain links TRBV5-4 to TRBJ1-2; 7 bases line up with TRBD1. The germline V gene encodes CDR1 SGHNT and CDR2 YYREEE (reference sequence). The junction had 19 bases not matched to a gene; V was cut back by 0 bases and J by 2 bases. The CDR3 is 20 amino acids. The CDR3 sequence: CASSLGMGSRGEGANYGYTF. The CDR3 DNA sequence: TGTGCCAGCAGCTTGGGTATGGGATCTCGGGGCGAGGGGGCGAACTATGGCTACACCTTC. Filled out from reference TRBV5-4 and TRBJ1-2, the complete variable domain reads ETGVTQSPTHLIKTRGQQVTLRCSSQSGHNTVSWYQQALGQGPQFIFQYYREEENGRGNFPPRFSGLQFPNYSSELNVNALELDDSALYLCASSLGMGSRGEGANYGYTFGSGTRLTVV.

V and J are TRBV5-1 and TRBJ2-3; 7 nucleotides match TRBD2. The V segment lost 1 base and the J segment 0 bases; nucleotides outside the gene matches: 5. The CDR3 sequence is 16 residues long. CDR1 is SGHRS, CDR2 YFSETQ, per germline. The CDR3: CASSLSSGHSTDTQYF. The CDR3 coding sequence is TGCGCCAGCAGCTTGTCTAGCGGACATAGCACAGATACGCAGTATTTT.

The rearrangement joins TRBV11-3 to TRBJ2-3, with 11 nucleotides matching TRBD2. The CDR3 has 15 amino acids. In germline, CDR1 is SGHNT, CDR2 YENEEA. V lost 4 bases, J lost 3 bases, and 3 bases stayed unmatched. The CDR3 here is CASSSVAGGTDTQYF. The CDR3 region has the DNA TGTGCCAGCAGCTCCGTAGCGGGAGGGACAGATACGCAGTATTTT. Full variable domain (remainder filled in from reference TRBV11-3 and TRBJ2-3): EAGVVQSPRYKIIEKKQPVAFWCNPISGHNTLYWYLQNLGQGPELLIRYENEEAVDDSQLPKDRFSAERLKGVDSTLKIQPAELGDSAVYLCASSSVAGGTDTQYFGPGTRLTVL.

The V call is TRBV25-1, the J call TRBJ1-1; no clear D. Trimming cost V 4 bases and J 4 bases, with 13 bases left between them. The CDR3 sequence is 14 residues long. Germline V lookup: CDR1 MGHDK, CDR2 SYGVNS. CDR3 amino acids: CASSVAWGGTEAFF. The DNA for the CDR3 is TGTGCCAGCAGTGTAGCTTGGGGAGGCACTGAAGCTTTCTTT.

The V gene is TRBV21-1, the J gene TRBJ1-1; the table's TRBD1 call for D was not verified on the DNA. TRBV21-1 corresponds to a pseudogene. CDR3 length: 16 amino acids. CDR3 bases: TGTGCCAGCAGCAAATACAGGGGGCCGAAAGTCACTGAAGCTTTCTTT. Protein sequence: CASSKYRGPKVTEAFF.

V and J are TRBV28 and TRBJ1-1; no clear D gene. The V and J ends lost 5 bases and 8 bases respectively, with 12 bases between them. Germline V gives CDR1 MDHEN, CDR2 SYDVKM. The CDR3 consists of 12 residues. The CDR3 here is CASSPVTLEAFF. CDR3 bases: TGTGCCAGCAGTCCAGTGACACTGGAAGCTTTCTTT. Full variable domain (missing parts from reference TRBV28 and TRBJ1-1): DVKVTQSSRYLVKRTGEKVFLECVQDMDHENMFWYRQDPGLGLRLIYFSYDVKMKEKGDIPEGYSVSREKKERFSLILESASTNQTSMYLCASSPVTLEAFFGQGTRLTVV.

The rearrangement links TRBV25-1 to TRBJ2-3; no clear D gene. With 5 bases removed from V and 0 bases from J, the gap between germline ends came to 9 bases. This CDR3 has 14 residues. CDR1 and CDR2 from the germline V gene are MGHDK and SYGVNS. CDR3 amino acids: CASSQTQSTDTQYF. DNA of the CDR3: TGTGCCAGCAGTCAGACACAGAGCACAGATACGCAGTATTTT. Full variable domain (missing parts from reference TRBV25-1 and TRBJ2-3): EADIYQTPRYLVIGTGKKITLECSQTMGHDKMYWYQQDPGMELHLIHYSYGVNSTEKGDLSSESTVSRIRTEHFPLTLESARPSHTSQYLCASSQTQSTDTQYFGPGTRLTVL.

As DNA, the CDR3 is TGTGCCAGCAGCTTTCGTTCTGGACAGGCCGACCCGAGCAATCAGCCCCAGCATTTT. Amino acids: CASSFRSGQADPSNQPQHF. The V gene is TRBV5-8, the J gene TRBJ1-5, with 7 bases lining up with TRBD1. The CDR3 covers 19 residues. Losses at the gene ends were 2 bases for V and 1 base for J; bases not matched to a gene: 15. Germline V gives CDR1 SGHTS, CDR2 YDEGEE. Using reference TRBV5-8 and TRBJ1-5 for the parts outside the CDR3, the full variable domain is EAGVTQSPTHLIKTRGQQATLRCSPISGHTSVYWYQQALGLGLQFLLWYDEGEERNRGNFPPRFSGRQFPNYSSELNVNALELEDSALYLCASSFRSGQADPSNQPQHFGDGTRLSIL.

The rearrangement joins TRBV5-6 to TRBJ2-7; a possible D gene is TRBD2 (5 bases). The CDR3 runs to 15 residues. V lost 4 bases, J lost 7 bases, and 21 bases lay in between. Germline CDR1 and CDR2: SGHDT and YYEEEE. The CDR3 is CASSHRTSRYVEQYF. DNA for the CDR3: TGTGCCAGCAGCCATCGGACTTCTCGCTACGTGGAGCAGTACTTC. The full variable domain, its missing parts supplied by reference TRBV5-6 and TRBJ2-7, is DAGVTQSPTHLIKTRGQQVTLRCSPKSGHDTVSWYQQALGQGPQFIFQYYEEEERQRGNFPDRFSGHQFPNYSSELNVNALLLGDSALYLCASSHRTSRYVEQYFGPGTRLTVT.

The rearrangement links TRBV10-2 to TRBJ2-7, with TRBD2 as a possible D gene (5 bases). CDR1 and CDR2 from the germline V gene are WSHSY and SAAADI. The CDR3 has 14 residues. The V end lost 8 bases, the J end lost 6 bases, and 20 bases lay between the germline ends. The CDR3 here is CASRWSGNGLEQYF. In DNA form, the CDR3 reads TGCGCCAGCCGATGGAGCGGCAATGGGCTCGAGCAGTACTTC.

In this sample, this clone turned up once. This rearrangement joins TRBV7-9 to TRBJ2-1; 7 nucleotides match TRBD1. Germline loops: CDR1 SEHNR, CDR2 FQNEAQ (reference sequence). This CDR3 spans 12 amino acids. V was clipped by 1 base and J by 9 bases; unmatched bases: 0. CDR3 DNA sequence: TGTGCCAGCAGCTTAGGGACAGGTGAGCAGTTCTTC. Translating gives CASSLGTGEQFF. Using reference TRBV7-9 and TRBJ2-1 for the parts outside the CDR3, the full variable domain is DTGVSQNPRHKITKRGQNVTFRCDPISEHNRLYWYRQTLGQGPEFLTYFQNEAQLEKSRLLSDRFSAERPKGSFSTLEIQRTEQGDSAMYLCASSLGTGEQFFGPGTRLTVL.

This clone occurred once. Different DNA sequences within this sample yield the same CDR3. The gene calls are TRBV10-2 and TRBJ2-1, with a tentative D call TRBD2 (5 bases). Germline V lookup: CDR1 WSHSY, CDR2 SAAADI. The CDR3 is 12 amino acids. Trimming cost V 4 bases and J 8 bases, with 9 bases left between them. DNA for the CDR3: TGCGCCAGCAGTGGACTATCGGATGAGCAGTTCTTC. Its protein product is CASSGLSDEQFF.

The chain carries TRBV5-1 and TRBJ1-4, with a weak D call TRBD1 (6 bases). V gave up 0 bases and J gave up 7 bases, with 13 bases separating them. Germline assignment: CDR1 SGHRS and CDR2 YFSETQ. This CDR3 contains 15 residues. In DNA form, the CDR3 reads TGCGCCAGCAGCTTGGCCGCAGGGGCGGGTGAAAAACTGTTTTTT. Amino acids: CASSLAAGAGEKLFF.

The count of this clone is one. The chain links TRBV18 to TRBJ2-2; 10 bases map to TRBD1. This CDR3 comprises 17 residues. Germline V CDR1 and CDR2: KGHSH, LQKENI. V was pared by 0 bases and J by 2 bases, with 3 bases of the junction left unmatched. CDR3: CASSPPTGGRNTGELFF. As DNA, the CDR3 is TGTGCCAGCTCACCACCGACAGGGGGCCGCAACACCGGGGAGCTGTTTTTT.

The chain combines TRBV25-1 with TRBJ2-5; the D gene is possibly TRBD1 (6 bases). The J call may not be correct, given that the DNA end is closer to TRBJ2-7. This CDR3 comprises 13 residues. CDR1 and CDR2 (germline): MGHDK, SYGVNS. The CDR3 coding sequence is TGTGCCAGCAGTGAATTGGGGGCATACGAGCAGTACTTC. It translates to CASSELGAYEQYF.

J is TRBJ2-7 and V is TRBV29-1, with 7 positions matching TRBD2. Germline CDR1 SQVTM, CDR2 ANQGSEA. The CDR3 sequence is 13 residues long. The ends lost 0 bases at V and 5 bases at J; junction bases unmatched: 4. CDR3 sequence (DNA): TGCAGCGTTGAAGAGGGACGGGGGGACGAGCAGTACTTC. Protein product: CSVEEGRGDEQYF.

The chain couples TRBV5-5 to TRBJ2-7, with D maybe TRBD1 (6 bases). The germline gives CDR1 SGHKS, CDR2 YYEKEE (reference sequence). V was pared by 2 bases and J by 4 bases, with 10 bases between. This CDR3 has 13 amino acids. CDR3 residues: CASSFGTTYEQYF. In nucleotides, the CDR3 is TGTGCCAGCAGCTTCGGGACAACGTACGAGCAGTACTTC.

The chain has TRBV10-3 and TRBJ2-1; possibly TRBD1 for D (5 bases). Germline V CDR1 and CDR2: ENHRY, SYGVKD. The length of the CDR3 is 13 residues. Trimming took off 7 bases at V and 1 base at J, with 8 bases between the two ends. In DNA form, the CDR3 reads TGTGCCATCATGGGGCAGTCCTACAATGAGCAGTTCTTC. Its translation: CAIMGQSYNEQFF.

In this sample, this clone turned up a few times. The chain links TRBV6-1 to TRBJ1-2; possibly TRBD1 for D (6 bases). The V gene's germline CDR1 is MNHNS and CDR2 SASEGT. V lost 6 bases and J lost 2, with 10 bases in between. The CDR3 has 13 amino acids. This CDR3 reads CASRSTGNYGYTF. Written as DNA, the CDR3 is TGTGCCAGCAGGTCCACAGGGAACTATGGCTACACCTTC.

V usage is TRBV11-2 and J usage is TRBJ2-7, with 11 bases that match TRBD2. Trimming cost V 1 base and J 1 base; bases outside gene matches: 3. Germline CDR1 and CDR2: SGHAT and FQNNGV. The CDR3 runs to 16 residues. CDR3 sequence (DNA): TGTGCCAGCAGCTTAGTAGCGGGGGGGGTATCCTACGAGCAGTACTTC. It yields the protein CASSLVAGGVSYEQYF.

The chain couples TRBV7-9 to TRBJ2-1; D might be TRBD2 (5 bases). Germline-derived CDR1 and CDR2 are SEHNR and FQNEAQ (reference sequence). Trimming shortened V by 2 bases and J by 9 bases, and 8 bases separated the two germline ends. This CDR3 has 12 amino acids. CDR3 nucleotides: TGTGCCAGCAGCTTATCCCGGGGTGAGCAGTTCTTC. This gives the protein CASSLSRGEQFF.

V usage is TRBV27 and J usage is TRBJ2-7; TRBD1 is a possible D gene (5 bases). The CDR3 runs to 14 residues. Trimming took 4 bases from V and 5 from J, leaving 15 bases between them. CDR1 is MNHEY, CDR2 SMNVEV, per germline (reference sequence). The CDR3 region is CASSSSITRDEQYF. CDR3 in DNA: TGTGCCAGCAGTTCGTCAATAACCAGGGACGAGCAGTACTTC.

V usage is TRBV11-1 and J usage is TRBJ2-7; no clear D. V lost 1 base and J lost 2, with 9 bases in between. CDR3 length: 14 residues. The germline V gene encodes CDR1 SGHAT and CDR2 FQDESV (reference sequence). The CDR3 protein is CASSLEWATYEQYF. As DNA, the CDR3 is TGTGCCAGCAGCTTAGAGTGGGCCACCTACGAGCAGTACTTC.

This chain connects TRBV5-6 to TRBJ1-6; 9 nucleotides align to TRBD1. J gave up 10 bases and V 1 base, and 6 bases lay outside the gene matches. The CDR3 has 15 residues. The germline V gene encodes CDR1 SGHDT and CDR2 YYEEEE. CDR3 in DNA: TGTGCCAGCAGCTTGTTGGGACAGGGAAAATCACCCCTCCACTTT. It yields the protein CASSLLGQGKSPLHF.